The rows below give T cell receptor beta chains drawn from one sample of a study of blood T cell repertoires in COVID-19. Data came from immunoSEQ multiplex PCR; TCRdb stores just in-frame clones and leaves some out. The table includes about 370,000 clones, 70% to 90% detected once. The sample consisted of peripheral blood. The origin of the receptors is a woman in her twenties or thirties with COVID-19, enrolled during active disease. The conserved cysteine and the conserved F or W are not part of the CDR3 here. D genes are given only for firm matches.

TRBJ2-1,.,TRBV24-1,ATSDFSRYPNEQF
TRBJ2-7,TRBD1,TRBV5-6,ASSLVYGTGGHEQY
TRBJ1-6,TRBD1,TRBV28,ASRRGQGILSSYNSPLH
TRBJ1-2,.,TRBV4-3,ASSQYTGNYGYT
TRBJ1-1,.,TRBV18,ASSPPEGSTEAF
TRBJ2-1,TRBD2,TRBV11-2,ASSISGRAVNEQF
TRBJ2-1,TRBD2,TRBV24-1,ATSDPTSGSSNEQF
TRBJ1-1,.,TRBV5-1,ASSSREGGNTEAF
TRBJ2-6,.,TRBV6-4,ASSSEGAGANVLT
TRBJ1-1,TRBD1,TRBV6-2/TRBV6-3,ASSQPSRDRVGNTEAF
TRBJ2-3,TRBD2,TRBV7-2,ASSWTSGGPTDTQY
TRBJ1-5,.,TRBV7-2,ASSPGVNQPQH
TRBJ1-5,.,TRBV5-8,ASSLRQGRWGNQPQH
TRBJ2-7,TRBD1,TRBV6-4,ASSDRDRAAYEQY
TRBJ2-1,TRBD2,TRBV4-1,ASSQDLLAGISYNEQF
TRBJ1-2,.,TRBV6-2/TRBV6-3,ASSDTGLNYGYT
TRBJ2-3,TRBD2,TRBV2,ASSSLNRLAGVQDTQY
TRBJ1-1,TRBD1,TRBV27,ASSLSGQGAKGTEAF
TRBJ1-2,.,TRBV6-5,ASSFGRADRDYGYT
TRBJ1-4,TRBD1,TRBV4-2,ASRSPGQDIEKLF
TRBJ2-1,.,TRBV5-4,ASSLAGEQF
TRBJ1-4,.,TRBV19,ASGTGLGNEKLF
TRBJ1-3,.,TRBV10-3,ATGSGNTIY
TRBJ1-1,.,TRBV27,ASSLSRDRKAF
TRBJ2-2,.,TRBV12-5,ASGLVPRLETGELF
TRBJ2-5,.,TRBV7-8,ASAPARTKKETQY
TRBJ2-1,TRBD2,TRBV6-2/TRBV6-3,ASSKKLAGGYNEQF
TRBJ2-7,.,TRBV28,ASSKASYEQY
TRBJ1-2,.,TRBV19,ASTLGGTTNYGYT
TRBJ1-2,.,TRBV11-3,ASTLRAGPDDGYT
TRBJ2-3,TRBD2,TRBV3-1/TRBV3-2,ASSQKGSGRALSDTQY
TRBJ2-3,TRBD2,TRBV9,ASSVGGTSGVHTQY
TRBJ2-3,TRBD2,TRBV19,ASSAGVSTDTQY
TRBJ2-3,TRBD1,TRBV5-1,ASSLAGTGEDTQY
TRBJ2-1,TRBD2,TRBV5-1,ASRLIRTLLSGNNEQF
TRBJ1-5,.,TRBV2,ASSPPDRTYSNQPQH
TRBJ2-7,.,TRBV18,ASSPTSGREQY
TRBJ2-1,.,TRBV27,ASSLGAPYNEQF
TRBJ2-3,TRBD1,TRBV7-2,ASSSRTGGTDTQY
TRBJ1-1,.,TRBV27,ASSLGGNTLEAF
TRBJ2-2,TRBD2,TRBV10-3,AIKAASGSNTGELF
TRBJ1-6,.,TRBV30,AWSVRGGGNSPLH
TRBJ2-3,TRBD2,TRBV19,ASSKGPLAGRPDTQY
TRBJ2-1,.,TRBV7-9,ASSLRLLEEQF
TRBJ2-2,.,TRBV3-1/TRBV3-2,ASSQDHLAGELF